Each of the 23 T cell receptor beta chains below was sequenced from the same sample in a study of response to subunit inactivated influenza vaccine. MiXCR was run by TCRdb on the RT-PCR reads, yielding one entry per CDR3 protein. The sample contains approximately 500,000 distinct CDR3 sequences, around 15% of which appear only once. Sample: PBMCs from blood, taken roughly 12 days after vaccination. These receptors were collected from a man over 45 who received an inactivated influenza vaccine.

This clonotype came up a few times. This rearrangement joins TRBV7-7 to TRBJ2-2; 8 bases are shared with TRBD2. There are 16 residues in the CDR3. V lost 1 base to trimming and J lost 4 bases; unmatched junction nucleotides: 5. Germline loops: CDR1 SSHAT, CDR2 FNYEAQ (reference sequence). DNA of the CDR3: TGTGCCAGCAGCTTAGGCGGGAGGTCTTTCACCGGGGAGCTGTTTTTT. Protein: CASSLGGRSFTGELFF.

CDR3 amino acids: CASSSRNIYEQYF. The CDR3 DNA sequence: TGTGCCAGCAGTAGCAGGAACATCTACGAGCAGTACTTC. This chain joins TRBV6-2 or TRBV6-3 and TRBJ2-7; D gene ambiguous. This CDR3 comprises 13 residues. V shed 5 bases and J shed 3 bases, with 11 bases lying between them. Looked up from germline, CDR1 is MNHEY and CDR2 is SVGEGT.

This clonotype showed up just a few times. The CDR3 reads CASSQGTSGSYNEQFF. The CDR3 DNA reads as TGCGCCAGCAGCCAAGGAACTAGCGGTTCCTACAATGAGCAGTTCTTC. This rearrangement joins TRBV4-3 to TRBJ2-1; 8 bases are shared with TRBD2. The germline CDR1 and CDR2 sequences are LGHNA and YSLEER. Trimming at V came to 1 base and at J to 1 base, leaving 3 bases not matched to a gene. The CDR3 loop spans 16 amino acids.

This clonotype was seen a handful of times. The J gene is TRBJ2-1, the V gene TRBV7-9; TRBD2 matches at 7 bases. This CDR3 is built from 15 residues. The J segment lost 8 bases and the V segment lost 2 bases, leaving 9 bases of the junction unmatched. CDR1 is SEHNR, CDR2 FQNEAQ, per germline (reference sequence). The CDR3 nucleotides are TGTGCCAGCAGCTTAAGGGCGGGAGCTATTGATGAGCAGTTCTTC. It codes for CASSLRAGAIDEQFF.

The CDR3 DNA follows: TGTGCCAGCAGCTTAGAAATTGCGTCTTACAATGAGCAGTTCTTC. Protein: CASSLEIASYNEQFF. The chain uses TRBV7-3 and TRBJ2-1; D is uncertain. The CDR3 covers 15 residues. With 2 bases removed from V and 4 bases from J, the gap between germline ends came to 12 bases. Germline V gene sequence: CDR1 SGHTA, CDR2 FQGTGA.

The CDR3 spells CASSLVVRTSHNEQFF. In nucleotides, the CDR3 is TGTGCCAGCAGCTTAGTGGTCCGGACTAGCCACAATGAGCAGTTCTTC. The chain links TRBV7-8 to TRBJ2-1; 8 bases are a match to TRBD2. The V gene's germline CDR1 is SGHVS and CDR2 FQNEAQ. The J segment lost 5 bases and the V segment lost 1 base, leaving 7 bases of the junction unmatched. This CDR3 region has 16 residues.

The chain couples TRBV24-1 to TRBJ2-1, with 10 bases aligning to TRBD1. Germline lookup yields CDR1 KGHDR and CDR2 SFDVKD. The ends lost 5 bases at V and 0 bases at J; junction bases unmatched: 9. The CDR3 runs to 18 residues. CDR3 loop: CATSGPRTGGNSYNEQFF. The CDR3 nucleotides read TGTGCCACCAGTGGGCCCAGGACAGGGGGAAACTCCTACAATGAGCAGTTCTTC.

This clonotype was counted a single time. The CDR3 DNA follows: TGTGCCAGCAGCAAGACCCCTGAAGCTAACTATGGCTACACCTTC. Translated, it gives CASSKTPEANYGYTF. The chain uses TRBV3-1 and TRBJ1-2; D gene unclear. The V gene's germline CDR1 is LGHDT and CDR2 YNNKEL (reference sequence). V was clipped by 5 bases and J by 0 bases, with 13 bases between them. The CDR3 sequence is 15 residues long.

This clonotype has only a few counts. The V call is TRBV12-3 or TRBV12-4, the J call TRBJ1-1, with D perhaps TRBD1 (6 bases). The CDR3 loop spans 13 amino acids. Between the trimmed V and J ends, which lost 5 bases and 7 bases, there was a span of 14 bases. CDR3 DNA sequence: TGTGCCAGCAGTCCACGGGGACAATTTGAAGCTTTCTTT. Its translation: CASSPRGQFEAFF.

The V and J genes are TRBV10-3 and TRBJ2-3, with D perhaps matching TRBD1 (6 bases). Trimming removed 0 bases at V and 6 bases at J, with 10 bases between. This CDR3 region has 14 residues. CDR1 and CDR2 (germline): ENHRY, SYGVKD. In nucleotides, the CDR3 is TGTGCCATCAGTGAGTCGACAGGTTATGATACGCAGTATTTT. Its protein product is CAISESTGYDTQYF.

This clonotype was seen a few times. The chain uses TRBV28 and TRBJ1-3; D is possibly TRBD1 (5 bases). The V and J ends lost 1 base and 2 bases respectively, with 15 bases between them. CDR3 length: 17 residues. Germline lookup yields CDR1 MDHEN and CDR2 SYDVKM. The CDR3 coding sequence is TGTGCCAGCAGTTTATTCCCTGCAGGGACCCCTGGAAACACCATATATTTT. This codes for CASSLFPAGTPGNTIYF.

This clonotype showed up just a few times. The gene calls are TRBV4-2 and TRBJ2-4; TRBD1 might be the D (5 bases). Germline CDR1 and CDR2: LGHNA and YNFKEQ. This CDR3 has 18 residues. V lost 0 bases and J lost 1, with 16 bases in between. The CDR3 protein is CASSQEWTFNGAKNIQYF. CDR3 DNA: TGTGCCAGCAGCCAAGAATGGACATTCAACGGGGCCAAAAACATTCAGTACTTC.

This clonotype was recorded a few times. V is TRBV24-1 and J is TRBJ2-5, with TRBD2 identical over 8 bases. Per the germline V gene, CDR1 is KGHDR and CDR2 is SFDVKD. The CDR3 has 12 residues. Trimming at V came to 7 bases and at J to 4 bases, leaving 1 base not matched to a gene. CDR3 sequence (DNA): TGTGCCACCAGCACTAGCGGAGAGACCCAGTACTTC. Translated, it gives CATSTSGETQYF.

This clonotype has just a few counts. V and J are TRBV5-1 and TRBJ1-5; 9 bases align to TRBD1. CDR1 is SGHRS, CDR2 YFSETQ, per germline. V shed 2 bases and J 2 bases; nucleotides not matched to a gene: 2. The CDR3 is made up of 15 amino acids. CDR3 DNA: TGCGCCAGCAGCTTACAGGGGGCTGGCAATCAGCCCCAGCATTTT. Its protein product is CASSLQGAGNQPQHF.

This clonotype was seen just once. The chain employs TRBV6-2 or TRBV6-3 and TRBJ2-7; 8 nucleotides align to TRBD1. This CDR3 is 15 amino acids long. Germline trimming cut 6 bases from V and 7 bases from J; bases unmatched to any gene: 14. Germline CDR1 MNHEY, CDR2 SVGEGT. The CDR3 nucleotides read TGTGCCAGCAGCTTACTCGGACAGGGAGGTAATGAGCAGTACTTC. This translates into CASSLLGQGGNEQYF.

J is TRBJ2-1 and V is TRBV9; perhaps D is TRBD1 or TRBD2 (5 bases each). Trimming cost V 0 bases and J 7 bases, with 14 bases left between them. The CDR3 runs to 15 residues. Germline loops: CDR1 SGDLS, CDR2 YYNGEE. DNA for the CDR3: TGTGCCAGCAGCGTAGAGGGGAGCTCGGGGAATGAGCAGTTCTTC. It yields the protein CASSVEGSSGNEQFF. Looking up the rest from reference TRBV9 and TRBJ2-1 gives the full variable domain: DSGVTQTPKHLITATGQRVTLRCSPRSGDLSVYWYQQSLDQGLQFLIQYYNGEERAKGNILERFSAQQFPDLHSELNLSSLELGDSALYFCASSVEGSSGNEQFFGPGTRLTVL.

This clonotype was seen a few times. V gene TRBV9 combines with J gene TRBJ2-2; the match to TRBD1 covers 12 bases. CDR1 and CDR2 from the germline V gene are SGDLS and YYNGEE. V lost 3 bases to trimming and J lost 5 bases; unmatched junction nucleotides: 8. The CDR3 runs 17 residues. CDR3 amino acids: CASSDGDRGLRTGELFF. The CDR3 region has the DNA TGTGCCAGCAGCGACGGGGACAGGGGGCTTCGAACCGGGGAGCTGTTTTTT.

The sample holds many counts of this clonotype. CDR3 DNA sequence: TGTGCCATATCGGATCCCACGGCCTATGGCTACACCTTC. Protein sequence: CAISDPTAYGYTF. V gene TRBV10-3 combines with J gene TRBJ1-2; D remains unclear. With 9 bases removed from V and 4 bases from J, the gap between germline ends came to 15 bases. The CDR3 runs to 13 residues. Germline loops: CDR1 ENHRY, CDR2 SYGVKD.

In its sample, this clonotype was seen a few times. The rearrangement joins TRBV3-1 to TRBJ2-7, with 9 bases fitting TRBD1. Germline-derived CDR1 and CDR2 are LGHDT and YNNKEL (reference sequence). V trimming: 0 bases; J trimming: 3 bases; junction bases outside the gene matches: 6. The CDR3 extends over 16 amino acids. CDR3 nucleotides: TGTGCCAGCAGCCAAGATCCGGGACAGGGTCGCTACGAGCAGTACTTC. Translated, it gives CASSQDPGQGRYEQYF.

At least ten counts were recorded for this clonotype. The chain joins TRBV12-3 or TRBV12-4 to TRBJ2-2, with TRBD1 identical over 7 bases. V lost 6 bases and J lost 2; bases outside the gene matches: 3. CDR3 size: 14 residues. For the CDR3, the DNA is TGTGCCAGCAGGGACAGGTTTAACACCGGGGAGCTGTTTTTT. It specifies CASRDRFNTGELFF.

This clonotype was observed at least ten times. The V gene is TRBV15, the J gene TRBJ1-4, with D unclear. The V end was cut by 0 bases, the J end by 0 bases, with 8 bases between. Germline V CDR1 and CDR2: LNHNV, YYDKDF (reference sequence). The CDR3 has 16 amino acids. The CDR3 protein is CATSRDQMTTNEKLFF. The DNA of the CDR3 is TGTGCCACCAGCAGAGATCAGATGACAACTAATGAAAAACTGTTTTTT.

The chain couples TRBV5-1 to TRBJ1-1; 8 bases agree with TRBD1. In germline, CDR1 is SGHRS, CDR2 YFSETQ. Losses at the gene ends were 5 bases for V and 0 bases for J; bases not matched to a gene: 12. The length of the CDR3 is 17 residues. DNA of the CDR3: TGCGCCAGCAGGGCTCAGACAGGGGTACAGATGAACACTGAAGCTTTCTTT. The encoded protein is CASRAQTGVQMNTEAFF.

The V gene is TRBV20-1, the J gene TRBJ2-5; 8 positions match TRBD2. The CDR3 has 15 residues. Germline V lookup: CDR1 DFQATT, CDR2 SNEGSKA (reference sequence). V trimming: 3 bases; J trimming: 2 bases; junction bases outside the gene matches: 8. The CDR3 bases are TGCAGTGCTAGGCGAGGGAGCGGGGGACAAGAGACCCAGTACTTC. Translated: CSARRGSGGQETQYF.